The source of this T cell receptor (beta chain) is a study of blood T cells in healthy people across ages. Remarks on this clonotype: A read error may explain this, as a much larger clone is one base away.

Alongside a J-beta primer mix, a sample-barcoded 5' primer served in a second PCR lasting about 7 to 11 cycles. TCRdb independently ran MiXCR on the 5' RACE reads; one entry per CDR3 protein. The data show roughly 700,000 distinct CDR3 sequences, about half seen once. The TCR comes from a woman aged 55-69 years in good health. Material for sequencing was blood.

The CDR3 loop is CSARPLTSGNYNGQFF. For the CDR3, the DNA is TGCAGTGCTAGACCCCTTACTAGCGGGAATTACAATGGGCAGTTCTTC. The chain recombines TRBV20-1 with TRBJ2-1; 10 nucleotides agree with TRBD2. The germline CDR1 and CDR2 sequences are DFQATT and SNEGSKA (reference sequence). There are 16 residues in the CDR3.